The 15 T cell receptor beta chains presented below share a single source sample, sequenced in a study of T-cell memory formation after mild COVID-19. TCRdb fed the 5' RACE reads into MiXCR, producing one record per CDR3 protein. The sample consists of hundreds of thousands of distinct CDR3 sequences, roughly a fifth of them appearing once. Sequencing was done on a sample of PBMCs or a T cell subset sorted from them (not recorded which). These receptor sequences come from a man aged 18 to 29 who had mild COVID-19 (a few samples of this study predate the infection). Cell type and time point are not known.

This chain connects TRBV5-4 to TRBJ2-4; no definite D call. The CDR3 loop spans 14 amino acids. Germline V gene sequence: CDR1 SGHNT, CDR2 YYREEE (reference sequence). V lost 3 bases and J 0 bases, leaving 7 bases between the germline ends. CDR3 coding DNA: TGTGCCAGCAGCTCCTCGCTAGCCAAAAACATTCAGTACTTC. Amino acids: CASSSSLAKNIQYF.

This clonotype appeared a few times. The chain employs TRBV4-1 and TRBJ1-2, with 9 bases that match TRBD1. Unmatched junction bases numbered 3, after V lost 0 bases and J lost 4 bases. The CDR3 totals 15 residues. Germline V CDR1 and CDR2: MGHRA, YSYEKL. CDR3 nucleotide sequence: TGCGCCAGCAGCCAAGATGGGACAGGGACCTATGGCTACACCTTC. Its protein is CASSQDGTGTYGYTF.

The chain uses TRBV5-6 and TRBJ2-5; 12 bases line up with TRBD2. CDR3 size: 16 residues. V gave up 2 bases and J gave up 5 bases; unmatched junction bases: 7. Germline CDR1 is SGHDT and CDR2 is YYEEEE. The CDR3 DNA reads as TGTGCCAGCAGCTTCACTCTAGCGGGGGGGGACGAGACCCAGTACTTC. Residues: CASSFTLAGGDETQYF.

For the CDR3, the DNA is TGCAGTGCTAGAGCGTCGGGTTCGGGTGGGTATGGCTACACCTTC. Its translation: CSARASGSGGYGYTF. The V call is TRBV20-1, the J call TRBJ1-2, with D hard to call. Germline CDR1 and CDR2: DFQATT and SNEGSKA (reference sequence). Trimming removed 1 base from V and 5 bases from J, with 17 bases in between. The CDR3 covers 15 residues.

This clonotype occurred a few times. The CDR3 is CSARGAQGGSDTQYF. The CDR3 DNA is TGCAGTGCTAGAGGCGCACAGGGGGGGTCAGATACGCAGTATTTT. This chain connects TRBV20-1 to TRBJ2-3; D perhaps matches TRBD1 (8 bases). The CDR3 runs 15 residues. CDR1 DFQATT and CDR2 SNEGSKA come from the germline V gene (reference sequence). Trimming left V 1 base short and J 4 bases short, with 15 bases between.

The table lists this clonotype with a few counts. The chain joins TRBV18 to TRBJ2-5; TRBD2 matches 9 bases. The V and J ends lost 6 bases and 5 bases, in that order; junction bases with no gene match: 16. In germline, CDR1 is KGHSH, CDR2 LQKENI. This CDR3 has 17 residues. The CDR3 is CASSPQGLAGDVETQYF. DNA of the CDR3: TGTGCCAGCTCTCCCCAAGGATTAGCGGGGGATGTTGAGACCCAGTACTTC.

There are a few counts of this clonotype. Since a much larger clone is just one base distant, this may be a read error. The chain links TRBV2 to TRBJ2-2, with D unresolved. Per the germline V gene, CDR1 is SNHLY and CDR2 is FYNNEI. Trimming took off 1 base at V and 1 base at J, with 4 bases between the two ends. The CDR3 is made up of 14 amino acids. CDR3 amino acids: CASSEGRNTGELFF. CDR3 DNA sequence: TGTGCCAGCAGTGAAGGCAGGAACACCGGGGAGCTGTTTTTT.

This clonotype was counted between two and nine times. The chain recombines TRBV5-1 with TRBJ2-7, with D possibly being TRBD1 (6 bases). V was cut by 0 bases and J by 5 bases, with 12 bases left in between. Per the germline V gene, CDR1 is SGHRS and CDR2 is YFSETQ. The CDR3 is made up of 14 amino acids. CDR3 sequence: CASSLAAGAHEQYV. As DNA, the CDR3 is TGCGCCAGCAGCTTGGCGGCAGGGGCCCACGAGCAGTACGTC.

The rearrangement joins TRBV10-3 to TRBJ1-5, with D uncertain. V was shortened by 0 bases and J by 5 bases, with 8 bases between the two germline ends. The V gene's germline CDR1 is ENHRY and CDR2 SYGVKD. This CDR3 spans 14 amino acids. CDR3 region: CAISESLGDQPQHF. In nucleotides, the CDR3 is TGTGCCATCAGTGAGTCGTTAGGTGATCAGCCCCAGCATTTT.

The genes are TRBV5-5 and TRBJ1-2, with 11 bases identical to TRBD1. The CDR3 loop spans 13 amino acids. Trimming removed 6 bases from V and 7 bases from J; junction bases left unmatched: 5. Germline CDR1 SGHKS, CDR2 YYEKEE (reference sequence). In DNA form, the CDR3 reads TGTGCCAGCACCGTGGACAGGGGGCTTGGCTACACCTTC. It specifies CASTVDRGLGYTF.

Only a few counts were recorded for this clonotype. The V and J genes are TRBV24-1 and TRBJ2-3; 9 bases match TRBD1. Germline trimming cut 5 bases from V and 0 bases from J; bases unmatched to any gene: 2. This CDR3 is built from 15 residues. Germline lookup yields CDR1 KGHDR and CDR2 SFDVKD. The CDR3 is CATSAGQGSTDTQYF. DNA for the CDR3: TGTGCCACCAGTGCCGGACAGGGGAGCACAGATACGCAGTATTTT.

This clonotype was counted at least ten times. This CDR3 reads CASGTSDYEQYF. CDR3 sequence (DNA): TGTGCCAGCGGGACTAGCGACTACGAGCAGTACTTC. The rearrangement joins TRBV2 to TRBJ2-7; 10 bases align to TRBD2. The CDR3 loop spans 12 amino acids. Germline values: CDR1 SNHLY, CDR2 FYNNEI. V lost 8 bases to trimming and J lost 3 bases; unmatched junction nucleotides: 1.

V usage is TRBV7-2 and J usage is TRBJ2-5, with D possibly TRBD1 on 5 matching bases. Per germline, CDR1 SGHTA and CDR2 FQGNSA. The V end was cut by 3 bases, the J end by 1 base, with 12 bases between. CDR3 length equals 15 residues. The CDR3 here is CASSFLGGAQETQYF. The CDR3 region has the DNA TGTGCCAGCAGCTTCCTTGGTGGGGCCCAAGAGACCCAGTACTTC.

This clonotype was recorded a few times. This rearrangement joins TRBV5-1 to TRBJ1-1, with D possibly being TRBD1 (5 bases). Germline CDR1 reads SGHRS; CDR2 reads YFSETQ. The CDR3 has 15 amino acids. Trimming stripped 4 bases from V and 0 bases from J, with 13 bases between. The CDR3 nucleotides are TGCGCCAGCAGCGTCACAGGAAACATGAACACTGAAGCTTTCTTT. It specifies CASSVTGNMNTEAFF.

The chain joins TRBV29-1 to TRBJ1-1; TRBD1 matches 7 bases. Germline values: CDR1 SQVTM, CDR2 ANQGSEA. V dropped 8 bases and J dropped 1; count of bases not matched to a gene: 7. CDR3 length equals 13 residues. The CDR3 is CSTSRDRNTEAFF. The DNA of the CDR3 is TGCAGCACGTCCCGGGACAGGAACACTGAAGCTTTCTTT.